This passage covers 31 T cell receptor beta chains from one sample sequenced in a study of response to subunit inactivated influenza vaccine. TCRdb reprocessed the RT-PCR reads with MiXCR, giving one entry per CDR3 protein. Altogether hundreds of thousands of distinct CDR3 sequences are present, about 18% being singletons, with the ten largest covering roughly a tenth. The source material was PBMCs from blood, sampled 4 to 6 days after vaccination. Source of these receptors: a man in his fifties or sixties who received an inactivated influenza vaccine.

The chain employs TRBV7-2 and TRBJ2-2; D unresolved. Trimming removed 5 bases at V and 0 bases at J, with 7 bases between. The length of the CDR3 is 14 residues. Germline V gene sequence: CDR1 SGHTA, CDR2 FQGNSA. This chain's CDR3 is CASSPSANTGELFF. DNA for the CDR3: TGTGCCAGCAGCCCCTCCGCGAACACCGGGGAGCTGTTTTTT.

The chain links TRBV3-1 to TRBJ1-6; D unclear. The CDR3 runs to 14 residues. V was trimmed by 6 bases and J by 7 bases, leaving 13 bases between them. The germline V gene has CDR1 LGHDT and CDR2 YNNKEL (reference sequence). The CDR3, as DNA: TGTGCCAGCAGTCTCGGACCGACCAATTCACCCCTCCACTTT. It is translated as CASSLGPTNSPLHF.

V is TRBV7-2 and J is TRBJ2-5, with TRBD1 matching over 9 bases. Looked up from germline, CDR1 is SGHTA and CDR2 is FQGNSA. V lost 7 bases and J lost 4; bases outside the gene matches: 4. The CDR3 sequence is 13 residues long. The CDR3 here is CASNQGQGETQYF. In DNA, the CDR3 is TGTGCCAGCAACCAGGGACAGGGAGAGACCCAGTACTTC.

This clonotype occurred many times. The rearrangement uses TRBV29-1 and TRBJ2-3; D is possibly TRBD1 (6 bases). The germline V and J ends were trimmed by 4 bases and 2 bases, with 7 bases remaining between them. The CDR3 consists of 12 residues. Per the germline V gene, CDR1 is SQVTM and CDR2 is ANQGSEA. CDR3 DNA: TGCAGCGTTGGGGGGCCCACAGATACGCAGTATTTT. It encodes CSVGGPTDTQYF.

This clonotype was counted at least ten times. In nucleotides, the CDR3 is TGCAGTGCTAGGTTACTAGCGGGAGGCACAGATACGCAGTATTTT. Translating it yields CSARLLAGGTDTQYF. The chain recombines TRBV20-1 with TRBJ2-3, with 11 positions matching TRBD2. With V trimmed by 3 bases and J by 1 base, 3 bases remained unmatched. Germline values: CDR1 DFQATT, CDR2 SNEGSKA (reference sequence). CDR3 length: 15 amino acids.

This clonotype was seen once. The chain recombines TRBV20-1 with TRBJ2-1, with D perhaps matching TRBD1 (5 bases). The V gene's germline CDR1 is DFQATT and CDR2 SNEGSKA (reference sequence). Trimming took off 1 base at V and 7 bases at J, with 20 bases between the two ends. This CDR3 has 16 amino acids. In DNA, the CDR3 is TGCAGTGCTAGAGTAACTAACTTGGGGCCTACGAATGAGCAGTTCTTC. Amino acids: CSARVTNLGPTNEQFF.

This clonotype was detected only a few times. The genes are TRBV6-1 and TRBJ2-7; 14 bases map to TRBD2. Per germline, CDR1 MNHNS and CDR2 SASEGT. V shed 5 bases, J shed 3 bases, and the junction held 6 bases outside the gene matches. This CDR3 is 16 amino acids long. The CDR3 spells CASSRGTSGGLYEQYF. CDR3 coding DNA: TGTGCCAGCAGTCGCGGGACTAGCGGGGGTCTCTACGAGCAGTACTTC.

V gene TRBV6-2 or TRBV6-3 combines with J gene TRBJ2-7; 11 nucleotides match TRBD1. The CDR3 totals 16 residues. V gave up 5 bases and J gave up 2 bases; unmatched junction bases: 8. Per germline, CDR1 MNHEY and CDR2 SVGEGT. CDR3 loop: CASSPRTGGATYEQYF. DNA for the CDR3: TGTGCCAGCAGTCCGCGGACAGGGGGCGCGACCTACGAGCAGTACTTC.

This clonotype has at least ten counts. V gene TRBV6-5 combines with J gene TRBJ2-7; 8 positions agree with TRBD2. The CDR3 is 15 residues long. From germline, CDR1 is MNHEY and CDR2 SVGAGI. The junction had 11 bases not matched to a gene; V was cut back by 3 bases and J by 7 bases. CDR3 nucleotide sequence: TGTGCCAGCAGTTATTCCCCGCTCCGGGAGGGAGAGCAGTACTTC. Translating it yields CASSYSPLREGEQYF.

This clonotype was counted between two and nine times. The rearrangement joins TRBV25-1 to TRBJ2-5, with D unclear. The CDR3 is made up of 14 amino acids. V dropped 6 bases and J dropped 2 bases, with 13 bases sitting between them. Germline V gives CDR1 MGHDK, CDR2 SYGVNS. CDR3 in DNA: TGTGCCAGCAGCCAACTCACACAACAAGAGACCCAGTACTTC. Protein sequence: CASSQLTQQETQYF.

CDR3 coding DNA: TGTGCCAGCAGTGAAGGGGGCCTAAGCTCCTACGAGCAGTACTTC. Translation: CASSEGGLSSYEQYF. V usage is TRBV25-1 and J usage is TRBJ2-7, with D perhaps matching TRBD1 (6 bases). Deletions cut 2 bases from V and 0 bases from J, with 11 bases between. Germline values: CDR1 MGHDK, CDR2 SYGVNS. The CDR3 contains 15 residues.

Worth noting for this clonotype: One end of the junction fails to match germline, which may point to a read error. The J gene is TRBJ2-5, the V gene TRBV25-1; 9 nucleotides agree with TRBD2. Germline loops: CDR1 MGHDK, CDR2 SYGVNS. This CDR3 spans 17 amino acids. CDR3 region: CGSSPNKRGAIQETQYF. The CDR3 DNA sequence: TGTGGCAGCAGTCCAAACAAGCGGGGGGCTATCCAAGAGACCCAGTACTTC. The full variable domain, with the rest looked up from reference TRBV25-1 and TRBJ2-5, is EADIYQTPRYLVIGTGKKITLECSQTMGHDKMYWYQQDPGMELHLIHYSYGVNSTEKGDLSSESTVSRIRTEHFPLTLESARPSHTSQYLCGSSPNKRGAIQETQYFGPGTRLLVL.

This sequence joins TRBV5-1 and TRBJ2-5; D ambiguous. CDR1 is SGHRS, CDR2 YFSETQ, per germline. The CDR3 loop spans 13 amino acids. Trimming removed 0 bases at V and 7 bases at J, with 10 bases between. CDR3 residues: CASSLDPSGTQYF. The CDR3 DNA follows: TGCGCCAGCAGCTTGGACCCCTCTGGGACCCAGTACTTC.

This clonotype appeared a few times. The chain carries TRBV10-1 and TRBJ2-7; D possibly corresponds to TRBD1 (6 bases). Trimming cost V 6 bases and J 0 bases, with 12 bases left between them. Per germline, CDR1 WNHNN and CDR2 SYGVQD (reference sequence). CDR3 size: 14 residues. CDR3 DNA sequence: TGCGCCAGCAGCAAGACAGGAGCCTCCTACGAGCAGTACTTC. Amino acids: CASSKTGASYEQYF.

The chain links TRBV15 to TRBJ2-5, with TRBD2 matching 9 bases. V trimming: 1 base; J trimming: 1 base; junction bases outside the gene matches: 4. CDR3 length: 16 residues. Germline V gene data show CDR1 as LNHNV and CDR2 as YYDKDF (reference sequence). DNA for the CDR3: TGTGCCACCAGCAGAGGCGCGACTAGCGGCCAAGAGACCCAGTACTTC. Translation: CATSRGATSGQETQYF. Complete variable domain (other parts from reference TRBV15 and TRBJ2-5): DAMVIQNPRYQVTQFGKPVTLSCSQTLNHNVMYWYQQKSSQAPKLLFHYYDKDFNNEADTPDNFQSRRPNTSFCFLDIRSPGLGDTAMYLCATSRGATSGQETQYFGPGTRLLVL.

The chain uses TRBV20-1 and TRBJ1-5, with 9 bases that match TRBD1. Losses at the gene ends were 5 bases for V and 6 bases for J; bases not matched to a gene: 8. There are 14 residues in the CDR3. The germline CDR1 and CDR2 sequences are DFQATT and SNEGSKA (reference sequence). The CDR3 bases are TGCAGTGCTTCGTGGACAGGGGACATTCAGCCCCAGCATTTT. It codes for CSASWTGDIQPQHF.

This clonotype was observed a few times. The chain couples TRBV4-1 to TRBJ2-1; 9 bases match TRBD2. This CDR3 has 16 amino acids. The germline V gene encodes CDR1 MGHRA and CDR2 YSYEKL. V lost 6 bases, J lost 6 bases, and 12 bases stayed unmatched. CDR3 nucleotide sequence: TGCGCCAGCAGGCCCATTCTAGCGGGGTTAGGCAATGAGCAGTTCTTC. It translates to CASRPILAGLGNEQFF.

J is TRBJ2-2 and V is TRBV28, with a possible D match to TRBD1 (6 bases). Per germline, CDR1 MDHEN and CDR2 SYDVKM. This CDR3 spans 13 amino acids. Trimming stripped 5 bases from V and 5 bases from J, with 9 bases between. CDR3 in DNA: TGTGCCAGCAGTATTACAGGGACCGGGGAGCTGTTTTTT. It is translated as CASSITGTGELFF. Full variable domain (outside the CDR3, taken from reference TRBV28 and TRBJ2-2): DVKVTQSSRYLVKRTGEKVFLECVQDMDHENMFWYRQDPGLGLRLIYFSYDVKMKEKGDIPEGYSVSREKKERFSLILESASTNQTSMYLCASSITGTGELFFGEGSRLTVL.

This clonotype was seen a few times. The V call is TRBV6-2 or TRBV6-3, the J call TRBJ2-7, with D perhaps being TRBD1 or TRBD2 (5 bases each). This CDR3 spans 15 amino acids. Trimming took 2 bases from V and 6 from J, leaving 17 bases between them. CDR1 and CDR2 from the germline V gene are MNHEY and SVGEGT. The CDR3 bases are TGTGCCAGCAGTTACCTGACCCTGGGGGTCACCGAGCAGTACTTC. Translated: CASSYLTLGVTEQYF.

This clonotype came up a few times. The J gene is TRBJ2-3, the V gene TRBV18; 10 nucleotides line up with TRBD2. CDR3 size: 18 residues. CDR1 and CDR2 from the germline V gene are KGHSH and LQKENI. Germline trimming cut 2 bases from V and 1 base from J; bases unmatched to any gene: 9. For the CDR3, the DNA is TGTGCCAGCTCACCAGGAGCTAGCGGGGGCTTCCGCACAGATACGCAGTATTTT. It translates to CASSPGASGGFRTDTQYF.

This clonotype was seen more than once but under ten times. This chain uses TRBV6-1 with TRBJ2-5, with 7 bases that match TRBD1. The CDR3 runs to 14 residues. In germline, CDR1 is MNHNS, CDR2 SASEGT. V shed 8 bases and J 5 bases; nucleotides not matched to a gene: 11. The chain's CDR3 is CASQGYRGSETQYF. CDR3 DNA sequence: TGTGCCAGCCAGGGGTACAGGGGTAGCGAGACCCAGTACTTC.

This clonotype was recorded a few times. The rearrangement links TRBV5-1 to TRBJ2-3, with D maybe TRBD2 (6 bases). The CDR3 sequence is 14 residues long. Trimming shortened V by 7 bases and J by 0 bases, and 12 bases separated the two germline ends. From germline, CDR1 is SGHRS and CDR2 YFSETQ. CDR3 nucleotide sequence: TGCGCCAGCGCAAGAGGGACTAGCACAGATACGCAGTATTTT. This sequence encodes CASARGTSTDTQYF.

The chain joins TRBV20-1 to TRBJ2-1; D is unresolved. The V end was cut by 1 base, the J end by 8 bases, with 12 bases between. The CDR3 consists of 13 residues. Germline CDR1 DFQATT, CDR2 SNEGSKA (reference sequence). CDR3 protein: CSARATPGHEQFF. CDR3 bases: TGCAGTGCTAGAGCAACTCCGGGCCATGAGCAGTTCTTC.

This sequence joins TRBV7-6 and TRBJ2-1; TRBD1 aligns across 7 bases. Per the germline V gene, CDR1 is SGHVS and CDR2 is FNYEAQ. The CDR3 has 16 residues. J lost 3 bases, V lost 1 base, and 6 bases had no gene match. The CDR3 is CASSLGVGQIYNEQFF. In DNA form, the CDR3 reads TGTGCCAGCAGCTTAGGGGTGGGACAGATCTACAATGAGCAGTTCTTC.

The CDR3 sequence is CASKSLAGGLTDTQYF. The CDR3 coding sequence is TGTGCCAGCAAATCCCTAGCGGGGGGGCTCACAGATACGCAGTATTTT. The rearrangement uses TRBV12-3 or TRBV12-4 and TRBJ2-3; TRBD2 matches at 12 bases. The length of the CDR3 is 16 residues. J gave up 2 bases and V 7 bases, and 7 bases lay outside the gene matches.

A few counts support this clonotype. V and J are TRBV6-1 and TRBJ2-3, with 14 bases fitting TRBD2. V shed 5 bases, J shed 5 bases, and the junction held 6 bases outside the gene matches. CDR3 length: 16 residues. Germline lookup yields CDR1 MNHNS and CDR2 SASEGT. The CDR3: CASSRGLAGVIDTQYF. The CDR3 DNA reads TGTGCCAGCAGTCGGGGACTAGCGGGAGTGATAGATACGCAGTATTTT.

This clonotype has a single count. This chain uses TRBV12-3 or TRBV12-4 with TRBJ1-6, with 11 bases identical to TRBD1. This CDR3 is 15 amino acids long. V lost 7 bases to trimming and J lost 7 bases; unmatched junction nucleotides: 6. The CDR3, as DNA: TGTGCCAGCAACACCGGGACAGGGGGGAATTCACCCCTCCACTTT. It codes for CASNTGTGGNSPLHF.

This clonotype showed up just once. The chain uses TRBV11-2 and TRBJ2-5; possibly TRBD1 for D (6 bases). This CDR3 spans 14 amino acids. Germline lookup yields CDR1 SGHAT and CDR2 FQNNGV. The ends were cut back, 4 bases at V and 4 bases at J, with 13 bases in the middle. The CDR3 is CASSYTTGIETQYF. The CDR3 DNA reads TGTGCCAGCAGCTATACAACAGGGATAGAGACCCAGTACTTC.

This clonotype was observed a few times. CDR3 bases: TGTGCCAGCAGCTGGAGGGGGGACAGCTCCTACGAGCAGTACTTC. Protein sequence: CASSWRGDSSYEQYF. The rearrangement links TRBV7-9 to TRBJ2-7; tentatively, D is TRBD1 (7 bases). Trimming stripped 4 bases from V and 0 bases from J, with 13 bases between. Germline values: CDR1 SEHNR, CDR2 FQNEAQ (reference sequence). The CDR3 has 15 residues.

J is TRBJ2-7 and V is TRBV9; D might be TRBD1 (7 bases). The CDR3 is made up of 15 amino acids. Deletions cut 2 bases from V and 5 bases from J, with 17 bases between. The V gene's germline CDR1 is SGDLS and CDR2 YYNGEE. CDR3 coding DNA: TGTGCCAGCAGCGTTGGAACAGGGGAGGTCCACGAGCAGTACTTC. Translation: CASSVGTGEVHEQYF.

Many counts were recorded for this clonotype. The V call is TRBV5-5, the J call TRBJ2-3, with a weak D call TRBD1 (6 bases). Germline V gene data show CDR1 as SGHKS and CDR2 as YYEKEE (reference sequence). V lost 2 bases, J lost 4 bases, and 14 bases lay in between. This CDR3 is built from 15 residues. The CDR3 loop is CASSFLGAGADTQYF. Here the CDR3 DNA reads TGTGCCAGCAGCTTTTTAGGGGCAGGGGCAGATACGCAGTATTTT. The complete variable domain, with remaining parts taken from reference TRBV5-5 and TRBJ2-3, reads DAGVTQSPTHLIKTRGQQVTLRCSPISGHKSVSWYQQVLGQGPQFIFQYYEKEERGRGNFPDRFSARQFPNYSSELNVNALLLGDSALYLCASSFLGAGADTQYFGPGTRLTVL.